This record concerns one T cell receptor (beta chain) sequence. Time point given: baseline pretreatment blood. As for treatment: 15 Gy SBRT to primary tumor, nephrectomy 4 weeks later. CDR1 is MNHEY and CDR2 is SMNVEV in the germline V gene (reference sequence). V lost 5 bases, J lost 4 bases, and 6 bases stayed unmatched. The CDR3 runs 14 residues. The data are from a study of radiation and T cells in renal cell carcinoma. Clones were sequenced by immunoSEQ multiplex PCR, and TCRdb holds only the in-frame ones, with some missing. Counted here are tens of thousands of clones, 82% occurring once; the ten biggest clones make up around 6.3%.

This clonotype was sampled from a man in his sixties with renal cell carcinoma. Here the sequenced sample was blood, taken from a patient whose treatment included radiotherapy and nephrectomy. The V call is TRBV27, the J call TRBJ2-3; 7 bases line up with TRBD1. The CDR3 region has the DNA TGTGCCAGCAGTCCCATGACAGGGCCAGATACGCAGTATTTT. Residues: CASSPMTGPDTQYF.